Listed below are T cell receptor beta chains from one sample, sequenced in a study of T cells in Graves' hyperthyroidism and ophthalmopathy. Each CDR3 protein is one row after TCRdb ran MiXCR on the multiplex PCR reads. The repertoire holds 500,000 to 600,000 distinct CDR3 sequences, about 20% seen once, with over 45% in the top ten. Sequenced: blood. The receptors come from a man between 40 and 49 years old with Graves' ophthalmopathy. Both conserved end residues are part of each CDR3. A D gene is named only where the DNA matches it firmly. Clone size is shown for a subset of rows, as once, few, many or a class of expanded clone.

size	V	J	D	CDR3	DNA
few	TRBV5-5	TRBJ2-7	TRBD1	CASSPWTGAYEQYF	TGTGCCAGCAGCCCCTGGACAGGGGCCTACGAGCAGTACTTC
few	TRBV7-8	TRBJ2-7	TRBD2	CASSSSGLRGGEQYF	TGTGCCAGCAGCTCCTCAGGCCTGCGGGGGGGCGAGCAGTACTTC
few	TRBV7-3	TRBJ2-1	NA	CASSWGDLKHNEQFF	TGTGCCAGCAGCTGGGGGGACCTAAAGCACAATGAGCAGTTCTTC
NA	TRBV19	TRBJ1-3	NA	CASRNPGGNTIYF	TGTGCCAGTAGGAACCCTGGGGGAAACACCATATATTTT
few	TRBV29-1	TRBJ2-7	TRBD2	CSVAGTSGRSVNEQYF	TGCAGCGTTGCCGGGACTAGCGGGAGGTCGGTTAACGAGCAGTACTTC
few	TRBV7-2	TRBJ2-5	TRBD2	CASSTPGLAGEETQYF	TGTGCCAGCAGCACACCGGGACTAGCGGGGGAAGAGACCCAGTACTTC
many	TRBV7-9	TRBJ2-3	TRBD2	CASSSPGGLPTDTQYF	TGTGCCAGCAGCTCGCCGGGGGGGCTACCCACAGATACGCAGTATTTT
many	TRBV28	TRBJ2-7	TRBD2	CASSFSGRAYEQYF	TGTGCCAGCAGTTTTAGCGGGAGGGCCTACGAGCAGTACTTC
few	TRBV5-4	TRBJ2-3	TRBD2	CASSGIAGGSTDTQYF	TGTGCCAGCAGCGGAATAGCGGGGGGGAGCACAGATACGCAGTATTTT
NA	TRBV2	TRBJ2-1	TRBD2	CASSGLTSGGPQFF	TGTGCCAGCAGCGGATTGACTAGCGGGGGCCCCCAGTTCTTC
NA	TRBV2	TRBJ2-7	TRBD1	CASSKDLQGTEQYF	TGTGCCAGCAGCAAAGACTTACAGGGGACGGAGCAGTACTTC
NA	TRBV2	TRBJ1-5	NA	CASRQRAGSNQPQHF	TGTGCCAGCAGGCAGAGGGCAGGGTCTAATCAGCCCCAGCATTTT
NA	TRBV19	TRBJ1-5	NA	CASSIAGGPQHF	TGTGCCAGTAGTATCGCGGGTGGGCCCCAGCATTTT
many	TRBV30	TRBJ2-2	NA	CAWNQQGGGGELFF	TGTGCCTGGAACCAACAGGGCGGTGGCGGGGAGCTGTTTTTT
few	TRBV7-9	TRBJ1-5	NA	CASSFEGRQPQHF	TGTGCCAGCAGCTTCGAGGGCCGTCAGCCCCAGCATTTT
once	TRBV6-1	TRBJ2-7	NA	CASSPGASYGQYF	TGTGCCAGCAGCCCCGGGGCCTCCTATGGGCAGTACTTC
many	TRBV12-3/TRBV12-4	TRBJ2-7	TRBD2	CASSLGGGGPYEQYF	TGTGCCAGCAGTTTAGGCGGGGGGGGGCCCTACGAGCAGTACTTC
NA	TRBV11-2	TRBJ1-2	NA	CASSLEVGFDTYGYTF	TGTGCCAGCAGCTTAGAAGTCGGGTTTGACACTTATGGCTACACCTTC
NA	TRBV13	TRBJ1-1	NA	CASTLIKLTEAFF	TGTGCCAGCACCCTAATCAAGTTAACTGAAGCTTTCTTT
many	TRBV24-1	TRBJ2-5	TRBD2	CATSDPASGGDRETQYF	TGTGCCACCAGTGATCCAGCTAGCGGGGGGGATCGGGAGACCCAGTACTTC
NA	TRBV28	TRBJ2-4	TRBD2	CASSPPGGPNIQYF	TGTGCCAGCAGTCCTCCGGGGGGGCCGAACATTCAGTACTTC
many	TRBV11-2	TRBJ2-3	NA	CASTSRDTQYF	TGTGCCAGCACGAGCCGAGATACGCAGTATTTT
NA	TRBV18	TRBJ2-5	NA	CASSLRGMNLQETQYF	TGTGCCAGCTCATTGAGAGGGATGAACTTACAAGAGACCCAGTACTTC
many	TRBV12-3/TRBV12-4	TRBJ1-1	TRBD1	CASRPGTVHTEAFF	TGTGCCAGCAGACCAGGGACAGTTCACACTGAAGCTTTCTTT
few	TRBV4-2	TRBJ2-7	NA	CASSQNSGDGTYEQYF	TGTGCCAGCAGCCAAAATTCCGGAGACGGCACCTACGAGCAGTACTTC
NA	TRBV7-6	TRBJ2-3	TRBD2	CASSLAQTSGGTDTQYF	TGTGCCAGCAGCTTAGCGCAGACTAGCGGGGGCACAGATACGCAGTATTTT
NA	TRBV5-1	TRBJ2-2	TRBD2	CASSSSGLADSGELFF	TGCGCCAGCAGCTCCTCGGGACTAGCGGACAGCGGGGAGCTGTTTTTT
few	TRBV5-1	TRBJ2-3	NA	CASSLGVQRDTQYF	TGCGCCAGCAGCCTAGGGGTACAGCGAGATACGCAGTATTTT
many	TRBV28	TRBJ2-1	NA	CASSLLAPYNEQFF	TGTGCCAGCAGTTTGTTAGCTCCCTACAATGAGCAGTTCTTC
NA	TRBV4-2	TRBJ2-1	TRBD2	CASSLPGTSGGRSYNEQFF	TGTGCCAGCAGCCTGCCCGGGACTAGCGGGGGCCGCTCCTACAATGAGCAGTTCTTC
few	TRBV12-3/TRBV12-4	TRBJ2-4	NA	CASSLDSFGEYF	TGTGCCAGCAGTTTAGACTCTTTTGGCGAGTACTTC
NA	TRBV25-1	TRBJ2-7	NA	CATDPGQWPREQYF	TGTGCCACGGACCCAGGGCAGTGGCCTCGCGAGCAGTACTTC
NA	TRBV6-2/TRBV6-3	TRBJ1-2	TRBD1	CASSEGQAIRYGYTF	TGTGCCAGCAGTGAGGGACAGGCCATACGGTATGGCTACACCTTC
NA	TRBV5-8	TRBJ2-7	NA	CASSLLAGSEQYF	TGTGCCAGCAGCTTGTTGGCGGGATCCGAGCAGTACTTC
many	TRBV2	TRBJ1-2	NA	CASSARDSTNGYTF	TGTGCCAGCAGTGCACGGGACTCAACGAATGGCTACACCTTC
once	TRBV12-3/TRBV12-4	TRBJ2-3	NA	CASSKTRGTQYF	TGTGCCAGCAGTAAAACAAGGGGGACGCAGTATTTT
many	TRBV6-1	TRBJ1-1	NA	CASIPHVDNTEAFF	TGTGCCAGCATTCCACATGTGGACAACACTGAAGCTTTCTTT
NA	TRBV4-2	TRBJ2-7	NA	CASSQEWAYYEQYF	TGTGCCAGCAGCCAAGAATGGGCTTACTACGAGCAGTACTTC
many	TRBV28	TRBJ2-1	TRBD2	CASSTRLAPDNEQFF	TGTGCCAGCAGTACTCGACTAGCCCCTGACAATGAGCAGTTCTTC
many	TRBV5-1	TRBJ1-1	NA	CASVQGGNTEAFF	TGCGCCAGCGTCCAGGGCGGGAACACTGAAGCTTTCTTT
NA	TRBV27	TRBJ1-2	NA	CASSLGTPTRVYTF	TGTGCCAGCAGTTTGGGGACCCCAACTAGAGTCTACACCTTC
many	TRBV7-2	TRBJ2-3	NA	CASSLGLASRTDTQYF	TGTGCCAGCAGCTTAGGGCTAGCATCTCGCACAGATACGCAGTATTTT
many	TRBV11-1	TRBJ2-7	TRBD2	CASIQPIRGAYEQYF	TGTGCCAGCATTCAGCCCATTCGGGGGGCCTACGAGCAGTACTTC
NA	TRBV6-1	TRBJ1-2	NA	CASSVRGAYGYTF	TGTGCCAGCAGTGTTCGGGGGGCCTATGGCTACACCTTC
NA	TRBV29-1	TRBJ2-7	NA	CSVVEGYNEQYF	TGCAGCGTTGTAGAGGGATACAATGAGCAGTACTTC
many	TRBV18	TRBJ2-5	NA	CASSPFNPPIYF	TGTGCCAGCTCACCATTCAACCCTCCTATATACTTC
few	TRBV6-1	TRBJ1-1	TRBD1	CASITQGSTEAFF	TGTGCCAGCATCACACAGGGGAGCACTGAAGCTTTCTTT
few	TRBV7-9	TRBJ1-5	TRBD1	CASSWTGDSRYSNQPQHF	TGTGCCAGCAGCTGGACTGGGGACAGTAGGTATAGCAATCAGCCCCAGCATTTT
NA	TRBV29-1	TRBJ1-2	NA	CSPPGGGGYGYTF	TGCAGCCCCCCCGGAGGAGGAGGCTATGGCTACACCTTC
many	TRBV7-8	TRBJ2-7	NA	CASSLGHQTYEQYF	TGTGCCAGCAGCTTAGGACACCAGACCTACGAGCAGTACTTC